A single sample gave rise to the 27 T cell receptor beta chains below, sequenced in a study of T cell repertoires in cytomegalovirus infection. Using its own MiXCR run on the reads, TCRdb lists one record per CDR3 protein. Of approximately 630,000 distinct CDR3 sequences in the sample, approximately 24% were seen once. The sequenced sample was CD8+ T cells from PBMCs. The receptors come from a human donor in good health (CMV status not recorded). Some clones in this sample may be carry-over from other donors' samples.

The chain couples TRBV7-9 to TRBJ2-7, with 8 bases fitting TRBD2. The germline CDR1 and CDR2 sequences are SEHNR and FQNEAQ (reference sequence). The V segment lost 5 bases and the J segment 2 bases; nucleotides outside the gene matches: 8. This CDR3 has 15 amino acids. The CDR3 coding sequence is TGTGCCAGCAGCCCCCGGCGGGGGGCGACCTACGAGCAGTACTTC. Its translation: CASSPRRGATYEQYF.

This clonotype turned up a few times. The rearrangement joins TRBV29-1 to TRBJ2-2, with D perhaps TRBD1 (5 bases). V was trimmed by 4 bases and J by 3 bases, leaving 12 bases between them. From germline, CDR1 is SQVTM and CDR2 ANQGSEA. The CDR3 has 14 residues. The CDR3 nucleotides read TGCAGCGTTGTAGCAGGGTTATACACCGGGGAGCTGTTTTTT. Its translation: CSVVAGLYTGELFF.

The chain couples TRBV10-3 to TRBJ2-1, with TRBD2 as a possible D gene (6 bases). The CDR3 contains 16 residues. The germline V and J ends were trimmed by 6 bases and 0 bases, with 15 bases remaining between them. Germline V gene lookup returns CDR1 ENHRY and CDR2 SYGVKD. CDR3 bases: TGTGCCATCAGCTCCCCGGGAGAGAGCTCCTACAATGAGCAGTTCTTC. It codes for CAISSPGESSYNEQFF.

Note on this clonotype: At one of its ends the junction is not consistent with the germline gene, which may arise from a read error. The chain is built from TRBV7-7 and TRBJ2-2, with 7 positions matching TRBD2. The CDR3 covers 14 residues. The germline V gene encodes CDR1 SSHAT and CDR2 FNYEAQ (reference sequence). The CDR3 reads CASTEGGETGELFF. The CDR3 DNA sequence: TGTGCTAGCACTGAGGGAGGGGAGACCGGGGAGCTGTTTTTT.

V gene TRBV7-3 combines with J gene TRBJ2-3, with a possible D match to TRBD2 (6 bases). Germline V gene sequence: CDR1 SGHTA, CDR2 FQGTGA. The CDR3 length is 15 residues. The V end was cut by 5 bases, the J end by 3 bases, with 15 bases between. CDR3 loop: CASSLRAGRTDTQYF. CDR3 coding DNA: TGTGCCAGCAGCCTTCGGGCGGGGCGGACAGATACGCAGTATTTT.

This clonotype came up a few times. V and J are TRBV28 and TRBJ1-5; D is unresolved. Germline CDR1 MDHEN, CDR2 SYDVKM. The CDR3 covers 14 residues. The ends were cut back, 5 bases at V and 6 bases at J, with 14 bases in the middle. CDR3 coding DNA: TGTGCCAGCAGTACCTCGAAGGAGAGTCAGCCCCAGCATTTT. Translating gives CASSTSKESQPQHF.

The V and J genes are TRBV15 and TRBJ2-7; the match to TRBD1 covers 9 bases. The J segment lost 2 bases and the V segment lost 3 bases, leaving 2 bases of the junction unmatched. CDR1 and CDR2 from the germline V gene are LNHNV and YYDKDF (reference sequence). This CDR3 has 14 amino acids. CDR3 sequence reads: CATSSDRGAYEQYV. The CDR3 DNA sequence: TGTGCCACCAGCAGCGACAGGGGGGCCTACGAGCAGTACGTC.

The genes are TRBV6-2 or TRBV6-3 and TRBJ2-7; no firm D call. This CDR3 region has 14 residues. Germline CDR1 and CDR2: MNHEY and SVGEGT. V gave up 6 bases and J gave up 2 bases, with 14 bases separating them. The CDR3 nucleotides read TGTGCCAGCAGCTTCGCCTCCGCCCCCTACGAGCAGTACGTC. Its protein product is CASSFASAPYEQYV.

This CDR3 reads CASSLRQVPNYGYTF. The CDR3 region has the DNA TGTGCCAGCAGCCTTCGACAGGTGCCTAACTATGGCTACACCTTC. The V call is TRBV4-2, the J call TRBJ1-2; D is perhaps TRBD1 (6 bases). The CDR3 length is 15 residues. CDR1 and CDR2 (germline): LGHNA, YNFKEQ. Trimming took off 4 bases at V and 0 bases at J, with 12 bases between the two ends.

This clonotype was found many times. The chain couples TRBV4-3 to TRBJ1-6; a weak D match, TRBD1 (6 bases). Germline CDR1 reads LGHNA; CDR2 reads YSLEER. This CDR3 region has 14 residues. V was trimmed by 3 bases and J by 7 bases, leaving 10 bases between them. For the CDR3, the DNA is TGCGCCAGCAGCCAGGACAGTCTAAATTCACCCCTCCACTTT. Protein: CASSQDSLNSPLHF.

This chain connects TRBV7-9 to TRBJ2-1, with TRBD1 matching 10 bases. Germline values: CDR1 SEHNR, CDR2 FQNEAQ (reference sequence). The CDR3 extends over 14 amino acids. V trimming: 5 bases; J trimming: 9 bases; junction bases outside the gene matches: 7. The CDR3 DNA reads as TGTGCCAGCAGCAAACCGGGACAGGGGTCTGAGCAGTTCTTC. It yields the protein CASSKPGQGSEQFF.

This clonotype was seen ten or more times. The CDR3 spells CASSYAGVYNEQFF. CDR3 nucleotide sequence: TGTGCCAGCAGCTACGCAGGGGTCTACAATGAGCAGTTCTTC. The chain recombines TRBV7-9 with TRBJ2-1, with a weak D call TRBD1 (6 bases). The V gene's germline CDR1 is SEHNR and CDR2 FQNEAQ (reference sequence). Trimming shortened V by 4 bases and J by 3 bases, and 10 bases separated the two germline ends. This CDR3 is built from 14 residues.

This clonotype showed up just a few times. The chain links TRBV29-1 to TRBJ1-1; the D is unclear. Trimming took off 6 bases at V and 2 bases at J, with 7 bases between the two ends. CDR1 is SQVTM and CDR2 is ANQGSEA in the germline V gene. The CDR3 totals 11 residues. CDR3 residues: CSVGSNTEAFF. Written as DNA, the CDR3 is TGCAGCGTGGGTTCAAACACTGAAGCTTTCTTT.

A few counts support this clonotype. This chain joins TRBV12-3 or TRBV12-4 and TRBJ2-7, with D maybe TRBD2 (5 bases). Trimming shortened V by 0 bases and J by 8 bases, and 8 bases separated the two germline ends. The CDR3 loop spans 12 amino acids. The CDR3 nucleotides read TGTGCCAGCAGTTTAGCCGGGATACAGCAGTACTTC. Its protein is CASSLAGIQQYF.

This clonotype was found a few times. V usage is TRBV5-6 and J usage is TRBJ2-1; 9 nucleotides agree with TRBD1. Germline CDR1 is SGHDT and CDR2 is YYEEEE. The CDR3 has 14 amino acids. Germline trimming cut 3 bases from V and 7 bases from J; bases unmatched to any gene: 5. CDR3 DNA: TGTGCCAGCAGCTGGATGGACAGGGGTAATGAGCAGTTCTTC. Amino acids: CASSWMDRGNEQFF.

This clonotype was seen a few times. The chain's CDR3 is CAIRRAYTTGGVINYGYTF. As DNA, the CDR3 is TGTGCCATTAGACGTGCCTACACCACAGGGGGCGTAATTAACTATGGCTACACCTTC. The chain uses TRBV10-3 and TRBJ1-2; 9 positions match TRBD1. Germline CDR1 is ENHRY and CDR2 is SYGVKD. CDR3 size: 19 residues. Trimming took 9 bases from V and 1 from J; bases not matched to a gene: 21.

Regarding this clonotype: Relative to the germline gene, one junction end is altered; a read error may explain this. The gene calls are TRBV4-1 and TRBJ1-1; 9 nucleotides line up with TRBD1. The germline V gene has CDR1 MGHRA and CDR2 YSYEKL. The CDR3 consists of 14 residues. The CDR3 DNA sequence: TGCACCAGCAGCCAGACAGGGGGGAACACTGAAGCTTTCTTT. It is translated as CTSSQTGGNTEAFF.

The rearrangement joins TRBV5-6 to TRBJ1-1; no definite D call. Trimming removed 4 bases from V and 7 bases from J, with 14 bases in between. The CDR3 length is 13 residues. Germline CDR1 and CDR2: SGHDT and YYEEEE. The CDR3 sequence is CASSPDIEREAFF. The CDR3 DNA is TGTGCCAGCAGCCCCGACATCGAGCGTGAAGCTTTCTTT. Full variable domain (missing parts from reference TRBV5-6 and TRBJ1-1): DAGVTQSPTHLIKTRGQQVTLRCSPKSGHDTVSWYQQALGQGPQFIFQYYEEEERQRGNFPDRFSGHQFPNYSSELNVNALLLGDSALYLCASSPDIEREAFFGQGTRLTVV.

This clonotype was counted ten times or more. V and J are TRBV12-3 or TRBV12-4 and TRBJ1-1; TRBD1 matches 9 bases. The ends lost 3 bases at V and 7 bases at J; junction bases unmatched: 3. The CDR3 sequence is 13 residues long. CDR3 bases: TGTGCCAGCAGTTTCGGGACAGGGAATGAAGCTTTCTTT. This encodes CASSFGTGNEAFF.

The gene calls are TRBV12-3 or TRBV12-4 and TRBJ1-2; 7 bases are shared with TRBD1. The CDR3 is made up of 15 amino acids. The junction had 10 bases not matched to a gene; V was cut back by 5 bases and J by 4 bases. CDR3 sequence (DNA): TGTGCCAGCAGTGGACCCCAGGGGGGGAGCTATGGCTACACCTTC. Translation gives CASSGPQGGSYGYTF.

This clonotype was seen ten or more times. This chain joins TRBV7-6 and TRBJ1-2; D ambiguous. The CDR3 covers 13 residues. Germline-derived CDR1 and CDR2 are SGHVS and FNYEAQ. Trimming shortened V by 3 bases and J by 7 bases, and 12 bases separated the two germline ends. For the CDR3, the DNA is TGTGCCAGCAGCTTGAGCTGGGGTTCTGGCTACACCTTC. Protein: CASSLSWGSGYTF.

This rearrangement joins TRBV20-1 to TRBJ1-4; possible D gene TRBD1, 6 bases. V shed 6 bases and J shed 0 bases, with 11 bases lying between them. This CDR3 is built from 14 residues. Germline CDR1 DFQATT, CDR2 SNEGSKA (reference sequence). The CDR3 DNA reads TGCAGTGCCCTCCGGACAGCAACTAATGAAAAACTGTTTTTT. This codes for CSALRTATNEKLFF.

This clonotype has more than one count but fewer than ten. The chain uses TRBV7-3 and TRBJ2-7; TRBD1 aligns across 12 bases. Germline V lookup: CDR1 SGHTA, CDR2 FQGTGA. V was clipped by 5 bases and J by 3 bases; unmatched bases: 2. The CDR3 extends over 14 amino acids. As DNA, the CDR3 is TGTGCCAGCAGCGGGACAGGGGGCGTCTACGAGCAGTACGTC. Translating it yields CASSGTGGVYEQYV.

This clonotype was detected ten times or more. The gene calls are TRBV7-2 and TRBJ2-7; 10 bases map to TRBD2. Germline lookup yields CDR1 SGHTA and CDR2 FQGNSA. V was clipped by 4 bases and J by 0 bases; unmatched bases: 0. This CDR3 is 14 amino acids long. CDR3 amino acids: CASSWTSGSYEQYF. The CDR3 nucleotides are TGTGCCAGCAGCTGGACTAGCGGCTCCTACGAGCAGTACTTC.

This clonotype was seen many times. The V and J genes are TRBV12-3 or TRBV12-4 and TRBJ1-2; TRBD1 is a possible D gene (5 bases). The V gene lost 5 bases and the J gene lost 1 base, with 11 bases spanning the gap. The CDR3 has 14 residues. The CDR3 DNA reads as TGTGCCAGCAGTCCACGAGGACATAACTATGGCTACACCTTC. This gives the protein CASSPRGHNYGYTF.

This chain connects TRBV15 to TRBJ2-7; possibly TRBD2 for D (6 bases). Germline V lookup: CDR1 LNHNV, CDR2 YYDKDF (reference sequence). This CDR3 spans 16 amino acids. The V and J ends lost 0 bases and 4 bases respectively, with 16 bases between them. CDR3 DNA sequence: TGTGCCACCAGCAGAGATTTCGGTCCGGCGGGGTACGAGCAGTACGTC. This encodes CATSRDFGPAGYEQYV.

This clonotype was counted at least ten times. V usage is TRBV5-6 and J usage is TRBJ2-7; D gene uncertain. The germline V and J ends were trimmed by 0 bases and 2 bases, with 6 bases remaining between them. This CDR3 spans 13 amino acids. Looked up from germline, CDR1 is SGHDT and CDR2 is YYEEEE. CDR3 protein: CASSLDTAYEQYV. CDR3 DNA: TGTGCCAGCAGCTTGGACACCGCCTACGAGCAGTACGTC.